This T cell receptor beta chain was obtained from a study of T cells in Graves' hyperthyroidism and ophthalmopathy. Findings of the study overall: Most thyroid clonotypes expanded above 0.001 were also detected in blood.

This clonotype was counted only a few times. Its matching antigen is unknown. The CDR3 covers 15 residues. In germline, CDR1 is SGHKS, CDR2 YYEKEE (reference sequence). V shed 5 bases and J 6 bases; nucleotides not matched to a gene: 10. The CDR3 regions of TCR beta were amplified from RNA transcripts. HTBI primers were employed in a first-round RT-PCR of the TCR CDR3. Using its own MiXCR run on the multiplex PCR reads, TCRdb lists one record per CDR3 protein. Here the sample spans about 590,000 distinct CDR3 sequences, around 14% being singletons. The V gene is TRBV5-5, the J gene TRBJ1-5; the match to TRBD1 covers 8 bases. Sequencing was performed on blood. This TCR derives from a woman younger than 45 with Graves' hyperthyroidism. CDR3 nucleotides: TGTGCCAGCAGTTATGCGGACAGGGTCGTTCAGCCCCAGCATTTT. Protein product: CASSYADRVVQPQHF.